Included here is one TCR beta chain sequence, with context. Here immunoSEQ multiplex PCR was the method, and the copy in TCRdb shows in-frame clones only, minus some. This table holds about 90,000 clones, just under 95% found once. The sample comes from a study of technical replicates of blood from a handful of donors. Trimming at V came to 5 bases and at J to 3 bases, leaving 17 bases not matched to a gene. The CDR3 contains 18 residues. Germline assignment: CDR1 MDHEN and CDR2 SYDVKM. The receptor comes from a human donor in good health. Source material: T cells isolated from PBMCs. This chain joins TRBV28 and TRBJ2-7, with 9 nucleotides matching TRBD2. The CDR3 loop reads CASSPGLAFSMSYYEQYF. The CDR3 nucleotides are TGTGCCAGCAGTCCGGGACTAGCCTTCTCCATGTCCTACTACGAGCAGTACTTC.